This T cell receptor (beta chain) was found in a study of blood T cell repertoires in COVID-19. For the study at large: Sites across the United States, Italy and Spain contributed samples from acute and convalescent COVID-19. T cells, B-cell-depleted T cells, or PBMCs provided the cDNA or gDNA that served as material.

As originally analysed: Reference gene primer amplification yielded estimated nucleated cell counts. Only in-frame clones appear in the TCRdb table, and some are missing; sequencing was by immunoSEQ multiplex PCR. That table is the source of V, J and clone size, and D and trimming were worked out from the DNA. Of approximately 77,000 clones detected, roughly 80% appear once; the ten largest clones hold 15% to 20%. This TCR came from an older woman with acute or convalescent COVID-19. Material for sequencing was peripheral blood.

The CDR3 loop reads CASSLGQVAGELFF. For the CDR3, the DNA is TGCGCCAGCAGCTTGGGACAGGTGGCCGGGGAGCTGTTTTTT. The chain is built from TRBV5-1 and TRBJ2-2, with D possibly matching TRBD1 (6 bases). CDR1 and CDR2 from the germline V gene are SGHRS and YFSETQ. Between the trimmed V and J ends, which lost 0 bases and 6 bases, there was a span of 9 bases. The CDR3 is 14 residues long.